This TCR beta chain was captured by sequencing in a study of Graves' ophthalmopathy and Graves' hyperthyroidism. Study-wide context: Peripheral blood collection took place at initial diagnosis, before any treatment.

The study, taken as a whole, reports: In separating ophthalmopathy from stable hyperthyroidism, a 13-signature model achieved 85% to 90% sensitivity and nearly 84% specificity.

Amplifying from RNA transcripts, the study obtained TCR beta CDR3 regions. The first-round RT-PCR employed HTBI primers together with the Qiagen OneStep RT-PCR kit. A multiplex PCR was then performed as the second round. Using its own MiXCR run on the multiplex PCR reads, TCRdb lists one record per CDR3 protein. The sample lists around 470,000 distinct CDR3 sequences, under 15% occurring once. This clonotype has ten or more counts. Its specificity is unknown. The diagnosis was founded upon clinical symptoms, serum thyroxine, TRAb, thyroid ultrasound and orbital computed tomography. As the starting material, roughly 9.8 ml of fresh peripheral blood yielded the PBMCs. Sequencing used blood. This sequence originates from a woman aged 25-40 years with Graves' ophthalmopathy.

The CDR3 sequence: CSAPGLAGNTGELFF. CDR3 nucleotides: TGCAGTGCTCCTGGACTAGCGGGGAACACCGGGGAGCTGTTTTTT. J is TRBJ2-2 and V is TRBV20-1, with TRBD2 matching over 11 bases. With 5 bases clipped from V and 1 base from J, the junction kept 3 bases outside the gene matches. Looked up from germline, CDR1 is DFQATT and CDR2 is SNEGSKA (reference sequence). This CDR3 comprises 15 residues.